This entry lists 6 T cell receptor beta chains sequenced from one sample in a study of response to subunit inactivated influenza vaccine. TCRdb reprocessed the RT-PCR reads via MiXCR and lists one record per CDR3 protein. The sample lists about 650,000 distinct CDR3 sequences, 14% occurring once. Sample: PBMCs from blood, taken roughly 2 weeks before vaccination. The receptors stem from a man between 50 and 59 years old who received an inactivated influenza vaccine.

This chain joins TRBV5-1 and TRBJ2-3; D is undetermined. The CDR3 is 13 amino acids. Germline V gene data show CDR1 as SGHRS and CDR2 as YFSETQ. Trimming pared 7 bases from V and 8 bases from J, leaving 17 bases between. CDR3 sequence reads: CASSSGPPVTQYF. In DNA, the CDR3 is TGCGCCAGCTCGTCCGGGCCCCCTGTTACGCAGTATTTT.

This clonotype was counted a few times. The V and J genes are TRBV4-2 and TRBJ2-3; 9 bases fit TRBD2. Per the germline V gene, CDR1 is LGHNA and CDR2 is YNFKEQ. The CDR3 is 15 residues long. Germline trimming cut 1 base from V and 5 bases from J; bases unmatched to any gene: 4. The CDR3 DNA reads as TGTGCCAGCAGCCAAGGGGCTAGCGGGGAAGATACGCAGTATTTT. Encoded protein: CASSQGASGEDTQYF.

The rearrangement uses TRBV5-1 and TRBJ1-1, with TRBD1 matching 7 bases. Germline V gene lookup returns CDR1 SGHRS and CDR2 YFSETQ. V lost 5 bases, J lost 4 bases, and 11 bases stayed unmatched. There are 15 residues in the CDR3. The CDR3: CASSYRQGMGTEAFF. The CDR3 coding sequence is TGCGCCAGCAGTTATCGACAGGGAATGGGCACTGAAGCTTTCTTT.

This clonotype was picked up many times. The chain recombines TRBV4-2 with TRBJ1-2; D is unresolved. This CDR3 has 13 residues. Germline CDR1 is LGHNA and CDR2 is YNFKEQ. Trimming cost V 0 bases and J 5 bases, with 7 bases left between them. The CDR3 reads CASSQEGGYGYTF. The DNA of the CDR3 is TGTGCCAGCAGCCAAGAGGGTGGATATGGCTACACCTTC.

In this sample, this clonotype turned up many times. CDR3 amino acids: CSAYNSNSYEQYF. The DNA for the CDR3 is TGCAGCGCCTATAATAGTAATTCCTACGAGCAGTACTTC. The chain uses TRBV29-1 and TRBJ2-7; D unclear. The length of the CDR3 is 13 residues. Germline V lookup: CDR1 SQVTM, CDR2 ANQGSEA. V shed 7 bases and J shed 1 base, with 14 bases lying between them.

This clonotype was recorded at least ten times. The rearrangement uses TRBV28 and TRBJ1-5; no clear D. The V end was cut by 7 bases, the J end by 6 bases, with 10 bases between. The CDR3 totals 12 residues. Germline CDR1 MDHEN, CDR2 SYDVKM. CDR3 sequence reads: CASTLWGQPQHF. The DNA of the CDR3 is TGTGCCAGCACCTTGTGGGGTCAGCCCCAGCATTTT.